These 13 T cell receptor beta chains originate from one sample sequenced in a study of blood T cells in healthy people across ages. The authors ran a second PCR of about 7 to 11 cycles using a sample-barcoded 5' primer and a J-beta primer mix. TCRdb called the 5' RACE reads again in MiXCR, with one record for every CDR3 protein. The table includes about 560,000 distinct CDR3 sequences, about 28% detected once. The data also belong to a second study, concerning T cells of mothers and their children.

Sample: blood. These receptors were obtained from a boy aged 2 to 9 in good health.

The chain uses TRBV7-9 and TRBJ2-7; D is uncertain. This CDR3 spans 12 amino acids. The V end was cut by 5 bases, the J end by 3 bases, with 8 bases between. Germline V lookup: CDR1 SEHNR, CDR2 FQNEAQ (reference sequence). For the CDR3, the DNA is TGTGCCAGCAGCAAGACGGTCTACGAGCAGTACTTC. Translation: CASSKTVYEQYF.

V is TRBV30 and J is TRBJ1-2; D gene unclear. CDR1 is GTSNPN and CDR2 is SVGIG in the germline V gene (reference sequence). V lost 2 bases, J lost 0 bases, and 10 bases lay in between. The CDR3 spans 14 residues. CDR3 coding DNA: TGTGCCTGGAGTCTGGCAGACTCTAACTATGGCTACACCTTC. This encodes CAWSLADSNYGYTF.

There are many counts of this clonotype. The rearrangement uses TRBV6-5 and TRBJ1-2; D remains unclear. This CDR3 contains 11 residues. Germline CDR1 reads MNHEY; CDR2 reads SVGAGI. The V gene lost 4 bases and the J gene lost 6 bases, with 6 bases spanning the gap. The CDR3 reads CASSSPHGYTF. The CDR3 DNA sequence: TGTGCCAGCAGTTCCCCCCATGGCTACACCTTC.

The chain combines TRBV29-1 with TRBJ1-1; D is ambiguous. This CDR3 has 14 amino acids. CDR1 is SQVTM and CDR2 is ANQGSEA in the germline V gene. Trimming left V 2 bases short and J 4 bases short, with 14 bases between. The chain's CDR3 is CSVETELRSTEAFF. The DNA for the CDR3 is TGCAGCGTTGAAACCGAACTAAGGAGCACTGAAGCTTTCTTT.

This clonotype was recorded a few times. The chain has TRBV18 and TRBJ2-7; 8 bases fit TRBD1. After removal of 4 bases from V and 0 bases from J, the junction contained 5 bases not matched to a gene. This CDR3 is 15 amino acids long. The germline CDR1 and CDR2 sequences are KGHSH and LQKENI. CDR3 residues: CASSRTGPDSYEQYF. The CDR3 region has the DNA TGTGCCAGCTCACGGACAGGGCCGGACTCCTACGAGCAGTACTTC.

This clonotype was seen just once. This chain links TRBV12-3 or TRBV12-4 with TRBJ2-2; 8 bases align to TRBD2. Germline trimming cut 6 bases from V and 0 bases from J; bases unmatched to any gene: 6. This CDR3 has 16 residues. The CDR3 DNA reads TGTGCCAGCAGCTTTAGCGGGGCAACGAACACCGGGGAGCTGTTTTTT. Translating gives CASSFSGATNTGELFF.

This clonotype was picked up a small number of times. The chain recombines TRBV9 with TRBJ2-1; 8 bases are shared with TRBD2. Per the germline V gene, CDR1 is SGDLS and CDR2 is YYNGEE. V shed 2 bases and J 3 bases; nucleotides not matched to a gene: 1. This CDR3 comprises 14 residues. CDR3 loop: CASSVSGDYNEQFF. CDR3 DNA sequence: TGTGCCAGCAGCGTTAGCGGGGACTACAATGAGCAGTTCTTC. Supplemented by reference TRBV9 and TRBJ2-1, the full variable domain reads DSGVTQTPKHLITATGQRVTLRCSPRSGDLSVYWYQQSLDQGLQFLIQYYNGEERAKGNILERFSAQQFPDLHSELNLSSLELGDSALYFCASSVSGDYNEQFFGPGTRLTVL.

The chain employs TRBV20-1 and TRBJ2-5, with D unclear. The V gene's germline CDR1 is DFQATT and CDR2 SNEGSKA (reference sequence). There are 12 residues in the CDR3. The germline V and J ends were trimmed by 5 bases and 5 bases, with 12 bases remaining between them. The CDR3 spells CSAPEMRETQYF. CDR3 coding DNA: TGCAGTGCTCCCGAAATGAGGGAGACCCAGTACTTC.

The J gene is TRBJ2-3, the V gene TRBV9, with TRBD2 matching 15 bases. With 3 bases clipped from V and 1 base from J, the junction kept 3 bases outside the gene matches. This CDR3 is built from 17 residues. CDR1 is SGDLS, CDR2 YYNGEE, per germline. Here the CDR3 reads CASSERTSGRGTDTQYF. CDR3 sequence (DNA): TGTGCCAGCAGCGAGCGGACTAGCGGGAGGGGCACAGATACGCAGTATTTT.

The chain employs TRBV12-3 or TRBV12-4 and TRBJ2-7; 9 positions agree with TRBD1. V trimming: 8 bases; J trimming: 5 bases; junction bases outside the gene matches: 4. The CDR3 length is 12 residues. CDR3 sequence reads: CASRDRVHEQYF. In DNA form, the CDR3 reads TGTGCCAGCCGGGACAGGGTCCACGAGCAGTACTTC.

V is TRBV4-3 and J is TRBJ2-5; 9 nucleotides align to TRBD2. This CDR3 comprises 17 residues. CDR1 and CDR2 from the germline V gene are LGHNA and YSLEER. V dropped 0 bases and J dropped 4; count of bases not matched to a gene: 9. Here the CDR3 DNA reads TGCGCCAGCAGCCAAGATCAACTAGCGGGCGGAGGAGAGACCCAGTACTTC. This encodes CASSQDQLAGGGETQYF.

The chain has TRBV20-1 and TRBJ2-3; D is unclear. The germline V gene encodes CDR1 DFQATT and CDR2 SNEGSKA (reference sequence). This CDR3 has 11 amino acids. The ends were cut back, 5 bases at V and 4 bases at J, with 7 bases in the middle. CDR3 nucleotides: TGCAGTGCTCTCAGCCCAGATACGCAGTATTTT. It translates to CSALSPDTQYF.

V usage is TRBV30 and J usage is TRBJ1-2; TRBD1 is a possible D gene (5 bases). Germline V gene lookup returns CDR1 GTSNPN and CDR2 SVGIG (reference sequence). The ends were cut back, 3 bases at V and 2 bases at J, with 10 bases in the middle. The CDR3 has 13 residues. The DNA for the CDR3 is TGTGCCTGGAGAGTGGCAGGGAACTATGGCTACACCTTC. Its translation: CAWRVAGNYGYTF.